Shown below are 8 T cell receptor beta chains from a single sample sequenced in a study of radiation and T cells in renal cell carcinoma. The assay was immunoSEQ multiplex PCR, and TCRdb's table has in-frame clones only and misses some. Here the sample spans 70,000 or so clones, around 80% being singletons. Time point given: blood 2 weeks post-SBRT. The sample's treatment: 15 Gy SBRT to primary tumor, nephrectomy 4 weeks later. Sequences were derived from blood, sampled from a patient whose treatment included radiotherapy and nephrectomy. Receptor source: a man aged 55 to 70 with renal cell carcinoma.

V gene TRBV7-2 combines with J gene TRBJ1-5; TRBD1 aligns across 8 bases. The ends lost 6 bases at V and 1 base at J; junction bases unmatched: 2. Germline V gene data show CDR1 as SGHTA and CDR2 as FQGNSA. This CDR3 has 14 residues. CDR3 in DNA: TGTGCCAGCAGGGACAGGGCAAGCAATCAGCCCCAGCATTTT. It translates to CASRDRASNQPQHF.

In DNA, the CDR3 is TGTGCCAGCAGCGAATTCCAGGGGACTGAAGCTTTCTTT. Translating gives CASSEFQGTEAFF. The chain links TRBV6-5 to TRBJ1-1; TRBD1 is a possible D gene (6 bases). Trimming pared 6 bases from V and 5 bases from J, leaving 13 bases between. The length of the CDR3 is 13 residues. Germline-derived CDR1 and CDR2 are MNHEY and SVGAGI.

The rearrangement joins TRBV28 to TRBJ1-2; maybe TRBD1 (5 bases). Germline-derived CDR1 and CDR2 are MDHEN and SYDVKM. This CDR3 is built from 14 residues. V was pared by 5 bases and J by 4 bases, with 14 bases between. The CDR3 loop is CASSPVGGFYGYTF. As DNA, the CDR3 is TGTGCCAGCAGTCCCGTGGGGGGGTTCTATGGCTACACCTTC.

The rearrangement uses TRBV9 and TRBJ2-7; 13 bases align to TRBD2. CDR1 is SGDLS, CDR2 YYNGEE, per germline. The CDR3 sequence is 15 residues long. With 3 bases clipped from V and 2 bases from J, the junction kept 2 bases outside the gene matches. This chain's CDR3 is CASSAGLAGTYEQYF. The DNA of the CDR3 is TGTGCCAGCAGCGCGGGACTAGCGGGGACCTACGAGCAGTACTTC.

The chain couples TRBV11-3 to TRBJ2-6; TRBD1 aligns across 8 bases. The CDR3 runs 20 residues. The germline V gene has CDR1 SGHNT and CDR2 YENEEA. The J segment lost 0 bases and the V segment lost 5 bases, leaving 15 bases of the junction unmatched. CDR3 DNA sequence: TGTGCCAGCAGCCCAGGGCTCTTGGGACAGGCCCTCTCTGGGGCCAACGTCCTGACTTTC. Encoded protein: CASSPGLLGQALSGANVLTF.

The gene calls are TRBV4-1 and TRBJ2-7; 9 bases map to TRBD2. CDR3 length: 15 amino acids. Trimming at V came to 4 bases and at J to 2 bases, leaving 6 bases not matched to a gene. Germline V gene sequence: CDR1 MGHRA, CDR2 YSYEKL. This CDR3 reads CASSPSGGRAYEQYF. CDR3 DNA: TGCGCCAGCAGCCCGAGCGGGGGGAGGGCCTACGAGCAGTACTTC.

The CDR3 loop is CASSLDVQGNIQYF. The CDR3 DNA follows: TGTGCCAGCAGCTTAGATGTCCAGGGGAACATTCAGTACTTC. The V call is TRBV11-2, the J call TRBJ2-4, with a possible D match to TRBD1 (6 bases). The CDR3 runs 14 residues. The germline V gene has CDR1 SGHAT and CDR2 FQNNGV. With 0 bases removed from V and 7 bases from J, the gap between germline ends came to 10 bases.

The V call is TRBV5-1, the J call TRBJ2-5; maybe TRBD1 (5 bases). CDR1 is SGHRS, CDR2 YFSETQ, per germline. Trimming stripped 3 bases from V and 5 bases from J, with 17 bases between. The CDR3 totals 15 residues. The DNA for the CDR3 is TGCGCCAGCAGCTCCCGACAGTCACAAGGGGAGACCCAGTACTTC. Amino acids: CASSSRQSQGETQYF.